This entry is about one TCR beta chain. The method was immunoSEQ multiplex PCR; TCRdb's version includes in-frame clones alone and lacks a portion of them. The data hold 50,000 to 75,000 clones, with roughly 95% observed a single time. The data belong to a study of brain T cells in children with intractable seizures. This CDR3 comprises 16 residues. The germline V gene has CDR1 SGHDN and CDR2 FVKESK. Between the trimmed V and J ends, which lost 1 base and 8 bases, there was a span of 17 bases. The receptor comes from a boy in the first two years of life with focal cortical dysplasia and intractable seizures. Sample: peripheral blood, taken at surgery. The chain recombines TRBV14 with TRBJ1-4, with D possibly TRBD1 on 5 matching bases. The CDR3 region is CASSQALTGRWEKLFF. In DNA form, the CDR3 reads TGTGCCAGCAGCCAAGCGTTAACAGGCAGATGGGAAAAACTGTTTTTT.